This note documents a single T cell receptor beta chain sequence. Germline V gene lookup returns CDR1 LGHNA and CDR2 YSLEER. The CDR3 has 14 residues. V lost 4 bases, J lost 3 bases, and 13 bases lay in between. This sample was included in a study of identical twins. In TCRdb, the 5' RACE reads were re-called with MiXCR into one record per CDR3 protein. The table has around 220,000 distinct CDR3 sequences, more than 9% seen once. Sequenced sample: memory T cells sorted from blood. The V gene is TRBV4-3, the J gene TRBJ2-7; TRBD2 is a possible D gene (5 bases). This sequence was found in a man aged 50-59 years in good health. The CDR3 spells CASSPEVGGYEQYF. CDR3 DNA: TGCGCCAGCAGCCCGGAGGTAGGTGGCTACGAGCAGTACTTC.